Listed below are T cell receptor beta chains from one sample, sequenced in a study of cytomegalovirus exposure and HLA in healthy donors. Sequencing used immunoSEQ multiplex PCR; TCRdb keeps in-frame clones, though not all of them. The sample lists more than 80,000 clones, about four fifths occurring once. What was sequenced was PBMCs. The receptors were gathered from a female donor in good health and CMV-seropositive. Both conserved end residues are trimmed from each CDR3.

TRBJ2-5	TRBV25-1	ASSGFLLDGKETQY
TRBJ2-7	TRBV6-5	SSSLTGGSSYEQY
TRBJ2-7	TRBV5-6	ASSLVAGTTRLY
TRBJ1-2	TRBV7-9	ASSFSSWENYGYT
TRBJ1-5	TRBV15	ATTRRGQGVYQPQH
TRBJ2-1	TRBV7-3	ASSSSLAGTDEQF
TRBJ2-1	TRBV9	ASSVFQTYNEQF
TRBJ1-2	TRBV28	ASADGGYT
TRBJ1-2	TRBV6-5	ASRQGAGANYGYT
TRBJ1-1	TRBV2	ASLKSTEAF
TRBJ2-7	TRBV5-5	ASSLMDSWSPRPYEQY
TRBJ2-7	TRBV4-2	ASSQVLGEAYEQY
TRBJ1-2	TRBV19	ASSTEQGIYGYT
TRBJ1-2	TRBV7-2	ASSDPPQVYT
TRBJ1-2	TRBV6-6	ATAGGGRYGYT
TRBJ2-7	TRBV6-4	ASSDGGHEQY
TRBJ1-1	TRBV19	ASSTRTGGVMNTEAF
TRBJ1-6	TRBV10-2	ASRDSSDSPLH
TRBJ2-7	TRBV29-1	SGSEGRGNEQY
TRBJ1-1	TRBV5-5	ASSLGTRNTEAF
TRBJ2-7	TRBV30	AWGRGSYEQY
TRBJ2-6	TRBV5-1	ASRTATGGSGANVLT
TRBJ2-4	TRBV7-2	ASSLAREEGIQY
TRBJ2-1	TRBV7-2	ASSQTGEVGF
TRBJ1-5	TRBV5-1	ASSPEGQPQH
TRBJ1-1	TRBV25-1	ASSESGRVEAF
TRBJ1-1	TRBV18	ASSPLTGLNTEAF
TRBJ1-2	TRBV5-4	ASSWDRLLVYGYP
TRBJ1-4	TRBV27	ASSPQGWGEKLF
TRBJ1-1	TRBV7-9	ASRETGVVTEAF
TRBJ2-7	TRBV30	AWRGKPPRGQHWEQY
TRBJ2-3	TRBV19	ASSNVFADTQY
TRBJ2-1	TRBV10-2	ASSPLVEQF
TRBJ1-1	TRBV6-5	ASSYSKAGWTEAF
TRBJ2-1	TRBV7-9	ASSPVFSYNEQF
TRBJ1-4	TRBV5-1	ASSLDRGYATNEKLF
TRBJ2-3	TRBV5-6	ASSLGGDTQY
TRBJ1-1	TRBV6-1	ATYRGTEAF
TRBJ2-7	TRBV7-2	ASSTNRDFPYEQY
TRBJ1-1	TRBV5-1	ASSSGQSRIEAF
TRBJ2-7	TRBV5-1	ASSLAEFRGYEQY
TRBJ2-7	TRBV5-1	ASSLDIFYEQY
TRBJ1-2	TRBV6-5	ASARDPGQAYGYT
TRBJ2-1	TRBV6-5	ASSSVAGEQF
TRBJ1-4	TRBV13	ASSQGAAGTINEKLF
TRBJ1-1	TRBV7-9	ASSLARGRAF
TRBJ1-1	TRBV7-9	ASTLGGNTEAF
TRBJ1-1	TRBV6-5	ASRADRVNTEAF
TRBJ2-5	TRBV19	ASSISGYQETQY
TRBJ2-4	TRBV19	ASSRDYLNIQY